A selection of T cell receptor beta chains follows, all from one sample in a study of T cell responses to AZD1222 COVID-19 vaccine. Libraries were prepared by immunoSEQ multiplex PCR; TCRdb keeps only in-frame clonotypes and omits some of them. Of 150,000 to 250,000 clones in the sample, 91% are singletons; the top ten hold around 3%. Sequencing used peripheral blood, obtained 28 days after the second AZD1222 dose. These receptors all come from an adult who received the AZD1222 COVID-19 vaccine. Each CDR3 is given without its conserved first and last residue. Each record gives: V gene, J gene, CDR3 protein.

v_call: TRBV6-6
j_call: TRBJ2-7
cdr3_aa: ASRTAGQGSYEQY

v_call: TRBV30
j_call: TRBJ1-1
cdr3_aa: AWSFPNTEAF

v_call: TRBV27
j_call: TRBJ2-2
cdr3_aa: ASSPRWTALGTGELF

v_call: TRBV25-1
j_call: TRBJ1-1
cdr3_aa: ASTGGGDTEAF

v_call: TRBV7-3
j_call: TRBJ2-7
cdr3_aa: ASSFGPDYEQY

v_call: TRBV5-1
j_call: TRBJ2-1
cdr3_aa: ASGTDSYNEQF

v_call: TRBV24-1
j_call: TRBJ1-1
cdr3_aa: ATSDPWTGRGF

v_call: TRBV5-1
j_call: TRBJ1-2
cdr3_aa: ASSPRGQDGYT

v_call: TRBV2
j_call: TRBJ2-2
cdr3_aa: ASSEVRGRIAADTGELF

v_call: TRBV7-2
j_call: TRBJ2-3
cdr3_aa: ASSLDLAGGADTQY

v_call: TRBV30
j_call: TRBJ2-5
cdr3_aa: AWGRRNFEETQY

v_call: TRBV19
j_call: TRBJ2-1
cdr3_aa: ATKRGQGFNEQF

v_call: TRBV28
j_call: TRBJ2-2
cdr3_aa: ASSLGSGSNTGELF

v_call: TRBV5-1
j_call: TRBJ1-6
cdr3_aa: ASSLVDRQSSYNSPLH

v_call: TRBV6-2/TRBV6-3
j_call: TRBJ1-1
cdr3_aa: ASSYISMNTEAF

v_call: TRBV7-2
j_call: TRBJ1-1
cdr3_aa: ASSFESGNTEAF

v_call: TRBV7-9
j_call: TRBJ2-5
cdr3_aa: ASRKNTGQETQY

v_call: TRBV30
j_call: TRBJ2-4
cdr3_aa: AWREDDRGIQY

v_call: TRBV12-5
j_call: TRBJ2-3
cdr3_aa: ASGPGAGVPDTQY

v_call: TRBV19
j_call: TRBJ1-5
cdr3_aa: ASSMWERGNQPQH

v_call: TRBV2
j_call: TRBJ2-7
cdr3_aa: ASRGVSTGTISYEQY

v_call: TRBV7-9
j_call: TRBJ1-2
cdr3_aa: ASSPSALIMGYT

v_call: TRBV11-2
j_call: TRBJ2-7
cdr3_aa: ASSLGLAGSSYEQY

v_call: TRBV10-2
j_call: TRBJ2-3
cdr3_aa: ASSESGGTGGTDTQY

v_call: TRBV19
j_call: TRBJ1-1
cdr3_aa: ASNHRGKGTEAF

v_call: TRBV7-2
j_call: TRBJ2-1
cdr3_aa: ASSFRGNSYNEQF

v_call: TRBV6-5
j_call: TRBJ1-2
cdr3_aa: ATFNQQVYGYT

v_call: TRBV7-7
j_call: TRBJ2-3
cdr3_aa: ASSPSPTDTQY

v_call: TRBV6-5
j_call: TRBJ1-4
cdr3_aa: ASSYYGEEKLF

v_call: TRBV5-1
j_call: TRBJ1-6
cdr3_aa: ASSPGWDFYNSPLH

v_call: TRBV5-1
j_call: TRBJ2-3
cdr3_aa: ASTDSTDTQY

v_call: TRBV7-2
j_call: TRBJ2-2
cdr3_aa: ASSSLGGGSGGELF

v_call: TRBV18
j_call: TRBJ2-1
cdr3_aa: ASSPKVVSPSGTNEQF

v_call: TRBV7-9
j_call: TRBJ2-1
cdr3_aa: ASSVGEQF

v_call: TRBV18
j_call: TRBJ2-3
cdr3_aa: ASSPYSTDTQY

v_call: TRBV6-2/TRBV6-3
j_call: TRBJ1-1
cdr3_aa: ASSHGDTLNTEAF

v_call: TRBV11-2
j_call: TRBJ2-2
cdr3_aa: ASSFLQGGTGELF

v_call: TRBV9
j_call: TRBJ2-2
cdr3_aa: ASSSDPGIVTGELF

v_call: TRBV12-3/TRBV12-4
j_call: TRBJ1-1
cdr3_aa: ASSLLGGEAF

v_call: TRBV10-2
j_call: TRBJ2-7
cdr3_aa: ASSEYRENYEQY

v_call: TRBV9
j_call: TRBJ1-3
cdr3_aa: ASSSPNSGNTIY

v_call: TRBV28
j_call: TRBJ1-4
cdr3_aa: ASSSGPSNEKLF

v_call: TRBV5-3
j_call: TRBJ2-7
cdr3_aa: ARSWGTSGTYEQY

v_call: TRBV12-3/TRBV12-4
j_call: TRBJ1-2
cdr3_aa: ASSSSSHHGYT

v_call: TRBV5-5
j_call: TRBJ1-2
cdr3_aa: ASSLTVVYGYT

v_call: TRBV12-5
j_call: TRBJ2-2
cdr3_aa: ASGLGGNTGELF

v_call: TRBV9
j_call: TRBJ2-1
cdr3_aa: ASSPSGRAVNEQF

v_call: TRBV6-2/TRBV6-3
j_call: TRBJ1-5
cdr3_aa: ASSENYQPQH

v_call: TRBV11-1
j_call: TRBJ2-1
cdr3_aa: ASSLTSSGGSNEQF